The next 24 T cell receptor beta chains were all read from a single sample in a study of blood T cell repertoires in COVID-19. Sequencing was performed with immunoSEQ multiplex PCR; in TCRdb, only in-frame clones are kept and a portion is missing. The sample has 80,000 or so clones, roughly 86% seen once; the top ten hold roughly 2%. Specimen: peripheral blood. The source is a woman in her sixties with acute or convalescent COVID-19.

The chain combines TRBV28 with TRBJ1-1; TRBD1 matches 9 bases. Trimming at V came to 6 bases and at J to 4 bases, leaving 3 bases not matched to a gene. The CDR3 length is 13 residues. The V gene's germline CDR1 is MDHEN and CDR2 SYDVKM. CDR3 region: CASRGQGITEAFF. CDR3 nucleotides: TGTGCCAGCAGAGGACAGGGGATCACTGAAGCTTTCTTT.

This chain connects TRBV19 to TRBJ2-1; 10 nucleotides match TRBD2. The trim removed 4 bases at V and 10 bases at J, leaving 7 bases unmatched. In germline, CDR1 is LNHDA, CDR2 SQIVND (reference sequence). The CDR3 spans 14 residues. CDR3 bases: TGTGCCAGTAGTAACAGGGAAGCGGGAGGGGAGCAGTTCTTC. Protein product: CASSNREAGGEQFF.

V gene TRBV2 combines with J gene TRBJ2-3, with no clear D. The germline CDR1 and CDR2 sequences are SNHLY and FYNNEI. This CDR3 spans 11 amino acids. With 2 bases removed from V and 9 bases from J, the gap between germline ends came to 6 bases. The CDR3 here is CASSESGTQYF. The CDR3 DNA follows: TGTGCCAGCAGTGAATCAGGCACGCAGTATTTT.

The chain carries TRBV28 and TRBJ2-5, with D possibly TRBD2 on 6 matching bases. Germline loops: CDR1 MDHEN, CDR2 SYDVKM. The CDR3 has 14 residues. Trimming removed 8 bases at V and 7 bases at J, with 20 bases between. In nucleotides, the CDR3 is TGTGCCAGCCGGACGACGGGGGACTCATGGACCCAGTACTTC. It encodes CASRTTGDSWTQYF.

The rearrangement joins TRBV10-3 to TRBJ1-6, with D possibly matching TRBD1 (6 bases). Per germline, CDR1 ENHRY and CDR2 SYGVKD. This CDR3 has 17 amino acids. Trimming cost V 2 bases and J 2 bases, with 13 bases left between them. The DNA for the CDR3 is TGTGCCATCAGTGAGACACAGGGAGGGACCTATAATTCACCCCTCCACTTT. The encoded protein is CAISETQGGTYNSPLHF.

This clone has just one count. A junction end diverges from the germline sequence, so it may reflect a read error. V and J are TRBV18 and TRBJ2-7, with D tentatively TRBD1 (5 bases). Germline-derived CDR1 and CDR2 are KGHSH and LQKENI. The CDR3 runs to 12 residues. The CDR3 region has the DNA TGTGCCAGCTCACCCATCGACAGCCCCTCCTTCTTC. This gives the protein CASSPIDSPSFF.

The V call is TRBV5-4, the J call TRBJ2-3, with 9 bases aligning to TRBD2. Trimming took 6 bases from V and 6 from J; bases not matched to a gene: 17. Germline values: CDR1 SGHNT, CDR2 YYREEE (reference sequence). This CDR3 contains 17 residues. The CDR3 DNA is TGTGCCAGCACCCTCGGCGGGGTAGCGGGGGTTTTCGATACGCAGTATTTT. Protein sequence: CASTLGGVAGVFDTQYF.

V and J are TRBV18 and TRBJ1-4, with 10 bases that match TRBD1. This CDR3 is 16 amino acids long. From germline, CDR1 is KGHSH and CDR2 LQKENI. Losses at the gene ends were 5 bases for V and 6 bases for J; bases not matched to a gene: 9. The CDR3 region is CASSSLSGTGDEKLFF. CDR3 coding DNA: TGTGCCAGCTCATCATTATCCGGGACAGGGGATGAAAAACTGTTTTTT.

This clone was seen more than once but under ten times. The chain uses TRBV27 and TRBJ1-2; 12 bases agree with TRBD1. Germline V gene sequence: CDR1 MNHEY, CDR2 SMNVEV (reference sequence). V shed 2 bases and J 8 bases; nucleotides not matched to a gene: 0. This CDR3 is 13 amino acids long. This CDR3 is CASSLGTGGGYTF. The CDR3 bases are TGTGCCAGCAGTTTAGGGACAGGGGGCGGCTACACCTTC.

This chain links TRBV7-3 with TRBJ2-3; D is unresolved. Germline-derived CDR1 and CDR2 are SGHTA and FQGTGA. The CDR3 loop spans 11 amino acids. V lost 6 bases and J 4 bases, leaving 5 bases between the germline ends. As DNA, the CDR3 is TGTGCCAGCAGTTTCTCAGATACGCAGTATTTT. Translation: CASSFSDTQYF.

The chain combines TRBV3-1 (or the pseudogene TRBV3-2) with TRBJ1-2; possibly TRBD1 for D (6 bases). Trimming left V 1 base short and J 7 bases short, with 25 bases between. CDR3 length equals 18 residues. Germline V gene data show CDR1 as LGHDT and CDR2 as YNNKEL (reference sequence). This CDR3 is CASSQVSGGGVGMSGYTF. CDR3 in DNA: TGTGCCAGCAGCCAAGTCTCCGGAGGGGGGGTCGGCATGAGTGGCTACACCTTC.

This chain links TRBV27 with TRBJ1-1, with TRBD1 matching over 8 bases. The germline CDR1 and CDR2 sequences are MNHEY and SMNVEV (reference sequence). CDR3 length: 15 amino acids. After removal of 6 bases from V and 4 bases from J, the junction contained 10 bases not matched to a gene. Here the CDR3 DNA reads TGTGCCAGCAGCCAAACCAACAGGGGGGGCACTGAAGCTTTCTTT. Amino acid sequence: CASSQTNRGGTEAFF.

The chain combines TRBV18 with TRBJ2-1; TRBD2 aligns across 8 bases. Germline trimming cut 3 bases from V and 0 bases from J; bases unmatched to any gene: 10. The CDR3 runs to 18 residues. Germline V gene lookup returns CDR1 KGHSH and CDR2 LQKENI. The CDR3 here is CASSPGGVAGSSYNEQFF. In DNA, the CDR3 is TGTGCCAGCTCACCCGGAGGTGTAGCGGGGAGCTCCTACAATGAGCAGTTCTTC.

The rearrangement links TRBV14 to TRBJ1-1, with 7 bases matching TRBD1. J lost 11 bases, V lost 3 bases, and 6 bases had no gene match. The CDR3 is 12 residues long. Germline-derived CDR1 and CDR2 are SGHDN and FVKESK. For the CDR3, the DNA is TGTGCCAGCAGCCAGTCGGGACAGACGGCTTTCTTT. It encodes CASSQSGQTAFF. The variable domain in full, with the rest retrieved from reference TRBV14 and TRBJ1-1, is EAGVTQFPSHSVIEKGQTVTLRCDPISGHDNLYWYRRVMGKEIKFLLHFVKESKQDESGMPNNRFLAERTGGTYSTLKVQPAELEDSGVYFCASSQSGQTAFFGQGTRLTVV.

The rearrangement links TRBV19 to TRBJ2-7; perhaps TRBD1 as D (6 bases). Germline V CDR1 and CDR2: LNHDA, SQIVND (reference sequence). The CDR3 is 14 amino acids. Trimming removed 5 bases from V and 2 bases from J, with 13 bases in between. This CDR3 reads CASSLGDTTYEQYF. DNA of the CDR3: TGTGCCAGTAGTTTGGGGGACACAACCTACGAGCAGTACTTC.

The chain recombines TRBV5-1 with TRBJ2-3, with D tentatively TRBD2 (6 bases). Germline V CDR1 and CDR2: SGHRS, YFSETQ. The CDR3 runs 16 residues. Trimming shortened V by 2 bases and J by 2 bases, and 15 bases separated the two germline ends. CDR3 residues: CASSFLTSPDTDTQYF. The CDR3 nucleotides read TGCGCCAGCAGCTTCCTGACTAGTCCCGACACAGATACGCAGTATTTT.

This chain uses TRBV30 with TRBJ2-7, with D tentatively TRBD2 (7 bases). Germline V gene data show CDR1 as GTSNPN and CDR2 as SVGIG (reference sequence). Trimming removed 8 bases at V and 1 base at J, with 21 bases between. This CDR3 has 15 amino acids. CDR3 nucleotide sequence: TGTGCCATCATAGGGGGGTCTAGCGGTTCCTACGAGCAGTACTTC. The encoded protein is CAIIGGSSGSYEQYF.

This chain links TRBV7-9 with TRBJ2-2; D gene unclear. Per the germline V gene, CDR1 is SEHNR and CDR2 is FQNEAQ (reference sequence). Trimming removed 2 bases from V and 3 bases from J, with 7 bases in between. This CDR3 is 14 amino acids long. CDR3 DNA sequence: TGTGCCAGCAGCTTAAGGCAGGACACCGGGGAGCTGTTTTTT. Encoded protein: CASSLRQDTGELFF.

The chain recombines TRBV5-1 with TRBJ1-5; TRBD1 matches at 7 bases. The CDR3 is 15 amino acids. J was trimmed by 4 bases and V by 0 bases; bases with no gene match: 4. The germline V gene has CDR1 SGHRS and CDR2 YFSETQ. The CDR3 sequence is CASSLGAGGNQPQHF. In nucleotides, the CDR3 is TGCGCCAGCAGCTTGGGGGCAGGGGGTAATCAGCCCCAGCATTTT.

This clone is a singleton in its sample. The CDR3 coding sequence is TGTGCCAGCAGCTTACAGGGTCGGAGCACTGAAGCTTTCTTT. It is translated as CASSLQGRSTEAFF. The chain has TRBV7-3 and TRBJ1-1; D might be TRBD1 (5 bases). CDR1 SGHTA and CDR2 FQGTGA come from the germline V gene. This CDR3 has 14 amino acids. The V end was cut by 2 bases, the J end by 4 bases, with 11 bases between.

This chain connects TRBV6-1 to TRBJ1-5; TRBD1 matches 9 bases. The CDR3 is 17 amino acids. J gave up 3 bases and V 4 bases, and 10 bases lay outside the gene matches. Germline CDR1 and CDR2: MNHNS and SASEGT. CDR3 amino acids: CASSVKGDRVINQPQHF. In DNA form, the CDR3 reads TGTGCCAGCAGTGTCAAGGGGGACAGGGTAATCAATCAGCCCCAGCATTTT.

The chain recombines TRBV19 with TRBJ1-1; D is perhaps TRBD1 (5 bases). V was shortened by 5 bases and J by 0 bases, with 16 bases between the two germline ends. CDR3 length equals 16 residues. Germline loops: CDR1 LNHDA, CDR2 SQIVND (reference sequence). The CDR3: CASSDNRLPMNTEAFF. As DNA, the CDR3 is TGTGCCAGTAGTGATAACAGGTTACCGATGAACACTGAAGCTTTCTTT.

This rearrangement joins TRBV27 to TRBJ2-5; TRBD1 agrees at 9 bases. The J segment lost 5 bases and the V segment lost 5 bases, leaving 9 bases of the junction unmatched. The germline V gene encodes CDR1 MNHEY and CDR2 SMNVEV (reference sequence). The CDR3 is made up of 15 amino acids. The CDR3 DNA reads TGTGCCAGCAGTCTCCTTGGACAGGGGAGGGAGACCCAGTACTTC. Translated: CASSLLGQGRETQYF.

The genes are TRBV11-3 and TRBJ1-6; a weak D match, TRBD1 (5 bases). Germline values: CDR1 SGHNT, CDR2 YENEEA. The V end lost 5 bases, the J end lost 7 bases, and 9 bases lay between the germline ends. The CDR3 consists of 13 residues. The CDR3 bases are TGTGCCAGCAGCCCAGGGCTCAATTCACCCCTCCACTTT. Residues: CASSPGLNSPLHF.